This entry describes one T cell receptor (beta chain). The sample is drawn from a study of shared clonotypes between healthy human individuals. Profiling relied on immunoSEQ multiplex PCR, and the TCRdb table lists in-frame clones only, not all of them. The data hold 2,500,000 or so clones, with 85% to 95% observed a single time. The CDR3 spans 15 residues. Between the trimmed V and J ends, which lost 4 bases and 0 bases, there was a span of 13 bases. Germline V gene data show CDR1 as WSHSY and CDR2 as SAAADI. This TCR was sampled from a man between 18 and 35 years old in good health. Sequencing was performed on naive CD4+ T cells sorted from blood. The subset denotes: CD45RA+ positively selected. V is TRBV10-2 and J is TRBJ2-7; D gene unclear. CDR3 in amino acids: CASSGGQMYSYEQYF. CDR3 nucleotide sequence: TGCGCCAGCAGTGGTGGTCAGATGTACTCCTACGAGCAGTACTTC.